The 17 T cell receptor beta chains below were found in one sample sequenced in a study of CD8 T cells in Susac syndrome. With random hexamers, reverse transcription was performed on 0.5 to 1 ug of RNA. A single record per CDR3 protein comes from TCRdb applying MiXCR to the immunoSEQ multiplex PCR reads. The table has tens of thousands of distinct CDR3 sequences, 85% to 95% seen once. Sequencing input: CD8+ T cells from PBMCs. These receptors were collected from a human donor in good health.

CDR3 DNA: TGTGCCAGCAGCTTGTCAGCGGGGGGGCCCCAAAATGAGCAGTTCTTC. This translates into CASSLSAGGPQNEQFF. This rearrangement joins TRBV5-6 to TRBJ2-1; 10 nucleotides line up with TRBD2. Unmatched junction bases numbered 8, after V lost 1 base and J lost 7 bases. Germline CDR1 and CDR2: SGHDT and YYEEEE. There are 16 residues in the CDR3.

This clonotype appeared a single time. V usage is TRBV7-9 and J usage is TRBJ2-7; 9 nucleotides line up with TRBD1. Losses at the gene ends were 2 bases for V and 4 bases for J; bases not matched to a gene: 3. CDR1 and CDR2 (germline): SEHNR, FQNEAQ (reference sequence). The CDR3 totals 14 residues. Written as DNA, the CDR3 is TGTGCCAGCAGCTTAATGGGGACAGGGTACGAGCAGTACTTC. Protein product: CASSLMGTGYEQYF.

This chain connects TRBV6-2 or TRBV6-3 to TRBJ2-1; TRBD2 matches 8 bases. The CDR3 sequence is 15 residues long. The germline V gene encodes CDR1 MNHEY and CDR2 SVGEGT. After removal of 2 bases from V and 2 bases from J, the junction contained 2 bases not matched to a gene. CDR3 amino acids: CASSYPAGAYNEQFF. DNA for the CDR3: TGTGCCAGCAGTTACCCAGCGGGGGCCTACAATGAGCAGTTCTTC.

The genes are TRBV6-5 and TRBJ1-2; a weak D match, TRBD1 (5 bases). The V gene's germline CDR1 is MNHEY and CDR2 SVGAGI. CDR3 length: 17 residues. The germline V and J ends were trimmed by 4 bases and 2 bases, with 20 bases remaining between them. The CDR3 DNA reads TGTGCCAGCAGTTCCCCTCACCGGGACGGATTCAACTATGGCTACACCTTC. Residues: CASSSPHRDGFNYGYTF.

This CDR3 reads CASSQDPRGDTGELFF. The CDR3 DNA reads as TGTGCCAGCAGCCAAGACCCCAGGGGTGACACCGGGGAGCTGTTTTTT. The V call is TRBV3-1, the J call TRBJ2-2; perhaps TRBD1 as D (6 bases). Trimming removed 0 bases at V and 3 bases at J, with 11 bases between. CDR3 size: 16 residues. The germline V gene has CDR1 LGHDT and CDR2 YNNKEL (reference sequence).

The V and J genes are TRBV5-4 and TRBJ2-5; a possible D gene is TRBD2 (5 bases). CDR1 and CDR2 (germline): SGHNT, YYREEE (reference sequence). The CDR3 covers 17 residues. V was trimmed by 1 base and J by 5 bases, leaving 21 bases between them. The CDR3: CASSLFEGRGSLETQYF. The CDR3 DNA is TGTGCCAGCAGCTTGTTCGAGGGCCGAGGGAGTCTTGAGACCCAGTACTTC.

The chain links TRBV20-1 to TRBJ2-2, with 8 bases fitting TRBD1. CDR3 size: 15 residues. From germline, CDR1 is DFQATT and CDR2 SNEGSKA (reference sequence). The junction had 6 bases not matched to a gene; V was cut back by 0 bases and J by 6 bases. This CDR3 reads CSARDLDREAGELFF. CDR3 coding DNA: TGCAGTGCTAGAGATCTGGACAGGGAAGCCGGGGAGCTGTTTTTT.

CDR3 in DNA: TGTGCCAGCAGCCTAGGGACGCTCCGTGAAGCTTTCTTT. Encoded protein: CASSLGTLREAFF. V is TRBV7-8 and J is TRBJ1-1; tentatively, D is TRBD1 (5 bases). CDR1 and CDR2 from the germline V gene are SGHVS and FQNEAQ. The V and J ends lost 5 bases and 7 bases respectively, with 14 bases between them. The CDR3 covers 13 residues. Looking up the rest from reference TRBV7-8 and TRBJ1-1 gives the full variable domain: GAGVSQSPRYKVAKRGQDVALRCDPISGHVSLFWYQQALGQGPEFLTYFQNEAQLDKSGLPSDRFFAERPEGSVSTLKIQRTQQEDSAVYLCASSLGTLREAFFGQGTRLTVV.

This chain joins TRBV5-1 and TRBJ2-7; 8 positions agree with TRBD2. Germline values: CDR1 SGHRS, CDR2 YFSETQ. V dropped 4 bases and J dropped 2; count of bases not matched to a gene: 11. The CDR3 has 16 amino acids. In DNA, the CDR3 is TGCGCCAGCAGCCCGGGAGGGCGGGGGCTCCCCTACGAGCAGTACTTC. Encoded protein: CASSPGGRGLPYEQYF.

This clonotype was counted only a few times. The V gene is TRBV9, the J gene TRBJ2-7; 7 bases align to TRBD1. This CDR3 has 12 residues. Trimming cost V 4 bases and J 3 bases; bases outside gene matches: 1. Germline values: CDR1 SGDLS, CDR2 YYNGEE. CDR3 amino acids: CASSPGGYEQYF. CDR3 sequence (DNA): TGTGCCAGCAGCCCAGGGGGCTACGAGCAGTACTTC. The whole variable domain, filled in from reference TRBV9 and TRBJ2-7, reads DSGVTQTPKHLITATGQRVTLRCSPRSGDLSVYWYQQSLDQGLQFLIQYYNGEERAKGNILERFSAQQFPDLHSELNLSSLELGDSALYFCASSPGGYEQYFGPGTRLTVT.

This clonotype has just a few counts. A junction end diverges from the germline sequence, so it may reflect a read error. The DNA for the CDR3 is TGTGCCAGCAGTTTGGCAATACAGGGAACTGAGGCTTTCTTT. As protein: CASSLAIQGTEAFF. The rearrangement joins TRBV27 to TRBJ1-1, with D perhaps TRBD1 (6 bases). The germline gives CDR1 MNHEY, CDR2 SMNVEV (reference sequence). This CDR3 is 14 amino acids long.

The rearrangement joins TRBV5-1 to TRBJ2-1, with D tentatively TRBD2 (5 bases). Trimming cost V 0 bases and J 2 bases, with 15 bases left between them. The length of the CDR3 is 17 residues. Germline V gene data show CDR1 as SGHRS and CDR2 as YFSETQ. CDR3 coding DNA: TGCGCCAGCAGCTTGGCCATTGGAGCGGAGCCCTACAATGAGCAGTTCTTC. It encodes CASSLAIGAEPYNEQFF.

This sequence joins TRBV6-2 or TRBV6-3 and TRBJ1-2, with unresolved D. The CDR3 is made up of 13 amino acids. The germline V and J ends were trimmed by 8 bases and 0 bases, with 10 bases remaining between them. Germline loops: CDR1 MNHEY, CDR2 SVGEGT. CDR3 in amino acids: CASVETPNYGYTF. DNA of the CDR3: TGTGCCAGCGTGGAGACTCCTAACTATGGCTACACCTTC.

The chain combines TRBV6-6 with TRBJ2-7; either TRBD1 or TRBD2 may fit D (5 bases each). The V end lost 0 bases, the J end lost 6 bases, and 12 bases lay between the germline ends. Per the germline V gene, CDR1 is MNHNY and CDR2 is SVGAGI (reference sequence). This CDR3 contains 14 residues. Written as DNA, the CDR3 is TGTGCCAGCAGTTACTCTGGGGGTTTGAGCGAGCAGTACTTC. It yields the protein CASSYSGGLSEQYF.

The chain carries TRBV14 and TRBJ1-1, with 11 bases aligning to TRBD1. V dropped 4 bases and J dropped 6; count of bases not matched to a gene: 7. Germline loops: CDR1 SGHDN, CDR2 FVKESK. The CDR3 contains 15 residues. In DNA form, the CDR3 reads TGTGCCAGCAGCCGGACAGGGGGCAAGGGAGCTGAAGCTTTCTTT. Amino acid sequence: CASSRTGGKGAEAFF. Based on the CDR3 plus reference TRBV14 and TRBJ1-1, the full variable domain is EAGVTQFPSHSVIEKGQTVTLRCDPISGHDNLYWYRRVMGKEIKFLLHFVKESKQDESGMPNNRFLAERTGGTYSTLKVQPAELEDSGVYFCASSRTGGKGAEAFFGQGTRLTVV.

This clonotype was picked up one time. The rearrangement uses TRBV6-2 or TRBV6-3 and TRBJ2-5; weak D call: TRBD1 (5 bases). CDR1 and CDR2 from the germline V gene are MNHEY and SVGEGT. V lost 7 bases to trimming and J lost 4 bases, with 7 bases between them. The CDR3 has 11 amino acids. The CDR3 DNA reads TGTGCCAGCACCCAGGGAGAGACCCAGTACTTC. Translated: CASTQGETQYF.

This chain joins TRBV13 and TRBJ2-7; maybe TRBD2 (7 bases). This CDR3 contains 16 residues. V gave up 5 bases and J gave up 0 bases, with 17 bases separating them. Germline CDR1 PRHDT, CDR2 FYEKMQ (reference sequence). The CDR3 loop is CASSLEGGPTSYEQYF. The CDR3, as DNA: TGTGCCAGCAGCCTAGAGGGGGGGCCGACCTCCTACGAGCAGTACTTC. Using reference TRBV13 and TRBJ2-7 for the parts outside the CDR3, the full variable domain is AAGVIQSPRHLIKEKRETATLKCYPIPRHDTVYWYQQGPGQDPQFLISFYEKMQSDKGSIPDRFSAQQFSDYHSELNMSSLELGDSALYFCASSLEGGPTSYEQYFGPGTRLTVT.